The clone carrying this T cell receptor (beta chain) was observed a few times. The ends were cut back, 5 bases at V and 5 bases at J, with 10 bases in the middle. CDR3 length: 13 residues. Germline V CDR1 and CDR2: SEHNR, FQNEAQ (reference sequence). This record belongs to a study of blood T cell repertoires in COVID-19. Study overall: The United States, Italy and Spain provided the acute and convalescent COVID-19 samples. Sources were T cells, B-cell-depleted T cells, or PBMCs; the material itself was cDNA or gDNA.

Under the authors' procedure: How many nucleated cells were present was estimated from reference gene primer amplification. Profiling relied on immunoSEQ multiplex PCR, and the TCRdb table lists in-frame clones only, not all of them. V and J calls and clone size come straight from that table; D and trimming were deduced from the DNA. This sample has 110,000 to 150,000 clones, with around 86% found just once. Sequenced sample: peripheral blood. V and J are TRBV7-9 and TRBJ1-5; weak D call: TRBD1 (5 bases). This clonotype was sampled from a human donor in a cohort sampled during active COVID-19. The CDR3 nucleotides are TGTGCCAGCAGCCCCACGGGGGATCAGCCCCAGCATTTT. Residues: CASSPTGDQPQHF.